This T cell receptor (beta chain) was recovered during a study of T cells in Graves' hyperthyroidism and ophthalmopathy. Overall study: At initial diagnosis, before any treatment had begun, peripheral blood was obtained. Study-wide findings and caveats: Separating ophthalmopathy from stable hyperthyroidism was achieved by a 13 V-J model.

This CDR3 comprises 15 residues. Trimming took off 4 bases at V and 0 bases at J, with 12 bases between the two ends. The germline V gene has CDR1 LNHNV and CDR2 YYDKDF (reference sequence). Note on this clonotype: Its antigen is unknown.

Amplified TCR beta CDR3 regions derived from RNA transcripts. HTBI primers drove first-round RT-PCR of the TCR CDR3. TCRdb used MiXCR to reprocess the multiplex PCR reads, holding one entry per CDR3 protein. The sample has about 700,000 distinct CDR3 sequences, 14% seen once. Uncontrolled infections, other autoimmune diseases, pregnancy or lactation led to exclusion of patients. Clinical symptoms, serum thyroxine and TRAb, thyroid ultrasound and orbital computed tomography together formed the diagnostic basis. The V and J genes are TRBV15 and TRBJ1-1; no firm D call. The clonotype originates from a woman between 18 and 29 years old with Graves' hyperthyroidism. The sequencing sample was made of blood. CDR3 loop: CATSKLDNMNTEAFF. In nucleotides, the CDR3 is TGTGCCACCAGCAAATTAGATAATATGAACACTGAAGCTTTCTTT.